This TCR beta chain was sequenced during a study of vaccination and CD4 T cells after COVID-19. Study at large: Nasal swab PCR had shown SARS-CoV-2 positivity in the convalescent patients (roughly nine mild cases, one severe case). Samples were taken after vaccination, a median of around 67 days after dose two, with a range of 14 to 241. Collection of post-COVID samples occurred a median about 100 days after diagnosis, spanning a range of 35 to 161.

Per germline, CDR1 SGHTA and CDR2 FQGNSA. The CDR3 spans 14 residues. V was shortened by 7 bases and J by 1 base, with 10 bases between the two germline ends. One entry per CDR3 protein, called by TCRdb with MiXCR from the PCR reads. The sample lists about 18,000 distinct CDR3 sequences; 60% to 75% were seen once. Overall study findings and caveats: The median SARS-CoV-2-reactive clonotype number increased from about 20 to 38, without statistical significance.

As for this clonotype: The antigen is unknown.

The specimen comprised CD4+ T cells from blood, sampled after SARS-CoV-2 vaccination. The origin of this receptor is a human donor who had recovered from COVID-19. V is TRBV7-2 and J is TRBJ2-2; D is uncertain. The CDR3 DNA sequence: TGTGCCAGCACCACCCCGGGGAACACCGGGGAGCTGTTTTTT. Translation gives CASTTPGNTGELFF.